These 7 T cell receptor beta chains came from one sample sequenced in a study of shared clonotypes between healthy human individuals. Naive CD8 cells, CD45RO-negative and positively selected for CCR7, excluded terminally differentiated effector memory CD45RA+ cells. Method: immunoSEQ multiplex PCR; TCRdb's copy keeps in-frame clones and lacks some. The sample consists of about 580,000 clones, about 98% of them appearing once. The material sequenced was naive CD8+ T cells sorted from blood. The receptors here all came from a man aged 30-40 years in good health.

The gene calls are TRBV15 and TRBJ2-3; D perhaps matches TRBD1 (6 bases). The CDR3 is 14 residues long. Germline V gene lookup returns CDR1 LNHNV and CDR2 YYDKDF (reference sequence). With 4 bases removed from V and 5 bases from J, the gap between germline ends came to 13 bases. The CDR3 region has the DNA TGTGCCACCAGCAACCAGGGGCCTCAAGATACGCAGTATTTT. This sequence encodes CATSNQGPQDTQYF.

The J gene is TRBJ1-2, the V gene TRBV29-1; D ambiguous. The CDR3 length is 11 residues. Germline CDR1 is SQVTM and CDR2 is ANQGSEA. The ends were cut back, 7 bases at V and 0 bases at J, with 6 bases in the middle. The CDR3 nucleotides read TGCAGCGACTTAACTAACTATGGCTACACCTTC. This sequence encodes CSDLTNYGYTF.

This chain's CDR3 is CASSLAGTGIGETQYF. The CDR3 DNA is TGCGCCAGCAGCTTGGCCGGGACAGGGATTGGGGAGACCCAGTACTTC. The chain recombines TRBV5-1 with TRBJ2-5; 9 bases match TRBD1. Trimming took 0 bases from V and 5 from J; bases not matched to a gene: 8. The CDR3 is 16 amino acids. Germline lookup yields CDR1 SGHRS and CDR2 YFSETQ.

This clone was observed once. V is TRBV5-1 and J is TRBJ2-1; TRBD2 matches at 7 bases. The CDR3 runs to 13 residues. V dropped 7 bases and J dropped 12; count of bases not matched to a gene: 13. Germline loops: CDR1 SGHRS, CDR2 YFSETQ. The DNA of the CDR3 is TGCGCCAGCGGGACCCGAACTAGCGACAGGCAGTTCTTC. Amino acids: CASGTRTSDRQFF.

The rearrangement joins TRBV13 to TRBJ1-1; unclear D gene. Trimming took off 6 bases at V and 0 bases at J, with 17 bases between the two ends. CDR1 and CDR2 from the germline V gene are PRHDT and FYEKMQ (reference sequence). The CDR3 consists of 16 residues. The CDR3 DNA reads as TGTGCCAGCAGTTTTAACAAGGAGCTTCTGAACACTGAAGCTTTCTTT. It encodes CASSFNKELLNTEAFF.

Comments on this clone: At one end, the junction sequence differs from germline, possibly due to a read error. This chain links TRBV18 with TRBJ2-7; D is possibly TRBD1 (6 bases). CDR1 and CDR2 (germline): KGHSH, LQKENI. The length of the CDR3 is 16 residues. Written as DNA, the CDR3 is TGTGCCAGCTCGCCACGGAACAGGGCCCAATCCTACGAGCAGTACTTC. It is translated as CASSPRNRAQSYEQYF.

The V call is TRBV7-8, the J call TRBJ2-1, with 9 bases matching TRBD2. Germline trimming cut 5 bases from V and 6 bases from J; bases unmatched to any gene: 14. There are 17 residues in the CDR3. CDR1 and CDR2 (germline): SGHVS, FQNEAQ. Here the CDR3 DNA reads TGTGCCAGCAGCCCGACGGGGACTAGCCGTGAGCGCAATGAGCAGTTCTTC. Translation gives CASSPTGTSRERNEQFF.